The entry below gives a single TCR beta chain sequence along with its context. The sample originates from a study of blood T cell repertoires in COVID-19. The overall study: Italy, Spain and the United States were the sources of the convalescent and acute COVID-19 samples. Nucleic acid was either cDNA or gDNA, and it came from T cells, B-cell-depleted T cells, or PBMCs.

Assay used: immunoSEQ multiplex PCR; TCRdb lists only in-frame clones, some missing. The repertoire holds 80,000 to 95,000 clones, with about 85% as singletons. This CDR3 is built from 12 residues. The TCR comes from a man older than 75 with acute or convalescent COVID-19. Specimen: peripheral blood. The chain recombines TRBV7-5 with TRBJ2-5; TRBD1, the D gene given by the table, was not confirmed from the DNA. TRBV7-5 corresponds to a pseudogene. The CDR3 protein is CARVPQKETQYF. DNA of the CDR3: TGTGCCAGAGTCCCCCAGAAAGAGACCCAGTACTTC.